The present TCR beta chain was sequenced within a study of CXCR3-negative and CXCR3-positive naive CD8 T cells (dated by TCRdb to 2018 to 2020). In the study overall: In total, around 150 million TRB reads were obtained, or roughly 1.5 +/- 0.3 million reads per library. Diversity and physicochemical repertoire analyses covered roughly ten donors pooled from two independent experiments. Naive subsets from about five donors and memory cells from 3 donors were included in the TRBV-TRBJ cluster analysis.

Concerning this clonotype: This clone's antigen is unknown.

The investigation overall reported the following: Because surface CD5, which is linked to self-reactivity in mice, was comparable between the naive subsets, TCR interaction strength was also inferred from TRB CDR3 physicochemical properties. Similar TRBV-TRBJ usage was shown by naive CXCR3-negative and CXCR3-positive cells from the same donor, whereas distinct patterns were shown by memory cells. TRB CDR3s from CXCR3-positive naive cells showed higher hydrophobicity (lower Kidera factor 4), lower energy, and higher strength and volume indices than CXCR3-negative naive cells. Freshly isolated PBMCs were used for most assays because CXCR3 expression partially decreased after cryopreservation. Comparably high repertoire diversity was found in both naive subsets, whereas much lower repertoire diversity was found in memory CD8+ T cells.

For each CD8+ T cell subset, flow sorting was done in triplicate, and roughly 310,000 cells per subset went directly into RLT lysis buffer. To exclude memory contaminants, naive CD8+ T cells were stringently defined as CD45RO-CCR7+CD27+CD95-. Standard density gradient centrifugation was used to isolate peripheral blood mononuclear cells from buffy coats. Naive CXCR3-negative and CXCR3-positive CD8+ T cells were flow-sorted using a FACSAria III. An RNeasy Mini Kit was used to extract total RNA from the sorted cells. TCRdb records NextSeq 550 as the sequencer. The Human TCR Profiling Kit (MiLaboratory) was used to make UMI-labeled 5' RACE TRB cDNA libraries. The full amount of extracted RNA was used for cDNA synthesis, and the full amount of resulting cDNA was used for PCR amplification. Libraries were prepared in parallel using an identical number of PCR cycles. Processing in the source paper ran as follows. With a minimum of two reads required per UMI, MIGEC and MiXCR pulled out about 50,000 +/- 10,000 unique UMI-labeled TRB cDNA molecules from each library. An average of about 40,000 +/- 10,000 functional in-frame TRB CDR3 nucleotide clonotypes without stop codons was found per library. After each sample was downsampled to 5000 UMI-labeled TRB molecules, VDJtools was used to calculate diversity metrics such as normalized Shannon-Wiener and Chao1. VDJtools computed clonotype-size-weighted physicochemical properties of the central five CDR3 residues: interaction energy, strength, volume and Kidera factor 4. After the reads were reprocessed by TCRdb, one entry was made per CDR3 protein sequence, with no DNA. In this record, the V and J calls reflect TCRdb's handling and not the investigators' own analysis. The sample has over 150,000 distinct CDR3 sequences on record. The ten top clones hold about 0.48% of the sample.

The sample consisted of naive CXCR3+ CD8+ T cells from blood. The cell subset or site label corresponds to: CD45RO-CCR7+CD27+CD95- naive CD8+ T cells expressing CXCR3 (TNR3+). The sequence came from a human donor in good health. Some clones in this sample may be carry-over from other donors' samples.

The CDR3 protein is CARSSGRQPGLGVGNEQFF. The rearrangement combines TRBV5-3 with TRBJ2-1; there is no DNA to check the TCRdb D call of TRBD2. TRBV5-3 is treated as an ORF (open reading frame) with a function not yet certain. Taken from cysteine to phenylalanine, the CDR3 has 19 residues. No DNA is listed.